Following are 18 T cell receptor beta chains from one sample sequenced in a study of T cells in Graves' hyperthyroidism and ophthalmopathy. Template material for amplifying TCR beta CDR3 regions consisted of RNA transcripts. HTBI primers drove first-round RT-PCR of the TCR CDR3. In TCRdb, the multiplex PCR reads were re-called with MiXCR into one record per CDR3 protein. The sample contains around 530,000 distinct CDR3 sequences, about a sixth of which appear only once. The sequencing input was blood. These TCRs come from a woman aged 18-35 years with Graves' ophthalmopathy.

In DNA, the CDR3 is TGTGCCAGTAATCCCGGGACAGGGGGGATCACAGATACGCAGTATTTT. Protein sequence: CASNPGTGGITDTQYF. This chain uses TRBV19 with TRBJ2-3; TRBD1 agrees at 11 bases. CDR1 is LNHDA, CDR2 SQIVND, per germline (reference sequence). The CDR3 totals 16 residues. The J segment lost 2 bases and the V segment lost 7 bases, leaving 8 bases of the junction unmatched.

The chain couples TRBV9 to TRBJ2-2; 10 nucleotides align to TRBD1. The CDR3 consists of 16 residues. The V gene end was trimmed by 3 bases and the J gene end by 2 bases; junction bases not matched to a gene: 4. The germline V gene has CDR1 SGDLS and CDR2 YYNGEE. The CDR3 here is CASSGDRGKNTGELFF. The CDR3, as DNA: TGTGCCAGCAGCGGGGACAGGGGAAAAAACACCGGGGAGCTGTTTTTT.

This clonotype was detected many times. The genes are TRBV15 and TRBJ2-1; 9 bases map to TRBD2. The CDR3 runs 15 residues. Germline CDR1 and CDR2: LNHNV and YYDKDF (reference sequence). The V and J ends lost 4 bases and 6 bases, in that order; junction bases with no gene match: 7. The CDR3 DNA is TGTGCCACCAGCACCGCCGCGGGAGGGCCCAATGAGCAGTTCTTC. Its protein is CATSTAAGGPNEQFF.

This clonotype appeared many times. The rearrangement links TRBV20-1 to TRBJ1-5; TRBD1 matches 7 bases. The trim removed 1 base at V and 4 bases at J, leaving 4 bases unmatched. The V gene's germline CDR1 is DFQATT and CDR2 SNEGSKA (reference sequence). This CDR3 has 14 residues. The CDR3 protein is CSARGRGGNQPQHF. Here the CDR3 DNA reads TGCAGTGCTAGAGGCAGGGGGGGAAATCAGCCCCAGCATTTT.

This clonotype was recorded at least ten times. The J gene is TRBJ1-1, the V gene TRBV6-1; no reliable D call. In germline, CDR1 is MNHNS, CDR2 SASEGT. The CDR3 contains 12 residues. V was trimmed by 2 bases and J by 3 bases, leaving 4 bases between them. DNA of the CDR3: TGTGCCAGCAGTGAACATGACACTGAAGCTTTCTTT. Its protein product is CASSEHDTEAFF.

There are many counts of this clonotype. This chain connects TRBV7-9 to TRBJ2-5; tentative D call: TRBD1 (6 bases). The CDR3 runs 15 residues. V shed 7 bases and J shed 1 base, with 16 bases lying between them. Germline assignment: CDR1 SEHNR and CDR2 FQNEAQ (reference sequence). CDR3 DNA sequence: TGTGCCAGCACCCTCATACAGGGACCCCAAGAGACCCAGTACTTC. Translation gives CASTLIQGPQETQYF.

Ten or more counts support this clonotype. The chain couples TRBV7-3 to TRBJ2-3, with 7 bases identical to TRBD2. Germline V gene data show CDR1 as SGHTA and CDR2 as FQGTGA. V shed 2 bases and J 6 bases; nucleotides not matched to a gene: 8. CDR3 size: 15 residues. The CDR3 protein is CASSLLAGAADTQYF. As DNA, the CDR3 is TGTGCCAGCAGCTTACTTGCGGGAGCAGCGGATACGCAGTATTTT.

This clonotype was counted at least ten times. The chain couples TRBV20-1 to TRBJ2-1; the match to TRBD2 covers 7 bases. V dropped 8 bases and J dropped 2; count of bases not matched to a gene: 6. CDR3 size: 13 residues. Germline loops: CDR1 DFQATT, CDR2 SNEGSKA (reference sequence). CDR3 region: CSTRGGTYNEQFF. As DNA, the CDR3 is TGCAGTACTCGGGGAGGGACCTACAATGAGCAGTTCTTC.

This clonotype was detected only a few times. The V gene is TRBV6-4, the J gene TRBJ2-3, with D possibly TRBD1 on 5 matching bases. The CDR3 sequence is 14 residues long. Trimming took off 6 bases at V and 2 bases at J, with 12 bases between the two ends. Germline values: CDR1 MRHNA, CDR2 SNTAGT. The CDR3 reads CASSPSDNTDTQYF. CDR3 coding DNA: TGTGCCAGCAGCCCCTCGGACAACACAGATACGCAGTATTTT.

The chain couples TRBV27 to TRBJ2-1; D not resolved. The CDR3 contains 13 residues. Trimming stripped 3 bases from V and 8 bases from J, with 11 bases between. CDR1 MNHEY and CDR2 SMNVEV come from the germline V gene (reference sequence). DNA for the CDR3: TGTGCCAGCAGTTTGGGATTCAGCTATGAGCAGTTCTTC. Amino acid sequence: CASSLGFSYEQFF.

The sample holds many counts of this clonotype. V is TRBV7-3 and J is TRBJ1-1; 7 nucleotides line up with TRBD1. Per germline, CDR1 SGHTA and CDR2 FQGTGA. This CDR3 is 14 amino acids long. The J segment lost 7 bases and the V segment lost 5 bases, leaving 10 bases of the junction unmatched. CDR3 sequence (DNA): TGTGCCAGCAGCAACGGACAGGAAGGGAGTGAAGCTTTCTTT. Amino acid sequence: CASSNGQEGSEAFF.

The rearrangement joins TRBV6-1 to TRBJ1-3; D may be TRBD1 (5 bases). V was clipped by 3 bases and J by 7 bases, with 13 bases between them. Germline assignment: CDR1 MNHNS and CDR2 SASEGT. There are 14 residues in the CDR3. This CDR3 reads CASSEALKGNTIYF. The CDR3 bases are TGTGCCAGCAGTGAGGCCCTAAAGGGGAACACCATATATTTT.

Comment on this clonotype: Since a much larger clone is just one base distant, this may be a read error. The chain joins TRBV3-1 to TRBJ2-2; D remains ambiguous. Germline V lookup: CDR1 LGHDT, CDR2 YNNKEL (reference sequence). The CDR3 is 13 amino acids. The CDR3 here is CASGQVRSGELFF. The DNA of the CDR3 is TGTGCCAGCGGCCAAGTGAGGTCTGGGGAGCTGTTTTTT. Full variable domain (rest looked up from reference TRBV3-1 and TRBJ2-2): DTAVSQTPKYLVTQMGNDKSIKCEQNLGHDTMYWYKQDSKKFLKIMFSYNNKELIINETVPNRFSPKSPDKAHLNLHINSLELGDSAVYFCASGQVRSGELFFGEGSRLTVL.

This clonotype has at least ten counts. V and J are TRBV28 and TRBJ1-5; TRBD1 is a possible D gene (6 bases). With 3 bases removed from V and 6 bases from J, the gap between germline ends came to 12 bases. Germline CDR1 reads MDHEN; CDR2 reads SYDVKM. The CDR3 runs 14 residues. The CDR3 DNA sequence: TGTGCCAGCAGTTTGTCTTTCAGGGGTCAGCCCCAGCATTTT. This translates into CASSLSFRGQPQHF.

At least ten counts were recorded for this clonotype. The chain uses TRBV6-1 and TRBJ2-2, with 7 bases fitting TRBD1. Germline V gives CDR1 MNHNS, CDR2 SASEGT. V trimming: 3 bases; J trimming: 5 bases; junction bases outside the gene matches: 6. This CDR3 region has 15 residues. DNA of the CDR3: TGTGCCAGCAGTGACAGGGGGTTCGCGACCGGGGAGCTGTTTTTT. It translates to CASSDRGFATGELFF.

This clonotype has just a few counts. The rearrangement links TRBV19 to TRBJ1-5, with D perhaps matching TRBD1 (6 bases). Trimming pared 7 bases from V and 6 bases from J, leaving 19 bases between. CDR3 length equals 15 residues. CDR1 and CDR2 (germline): LNHDA, SQIVND (reference sequence). CDR3 protein: CASTSERGRTQPQHF. CDR3 nucleotide sequence: TGTGCCAGTACCTCAGAGCGGGGGCGGACTCAGCCCCAGCATTTT.

A remark on this clonotype: One base away lies a much larger clone, so this may be a sequencing read error. The chain has TRBV6-5 and TRBJ2-7; D perhaps matches TRBD1 (6 bases). The CDR3 has 14 amino acids. Trimming removed 4 bases from V and 2 bases from J, with 12 bases in between. From germline, CDR1 is MNHEY and CDR2 SVGAGI. CDR3 amino acids: CASSWKGTTYEQYF. The CDR3 DNA follows: TGTGCCAGCAGTTGGAAAGGGACAACCTACGAGCAGTACTTC.

This clonotype was detected ten times or more. The chain joins TRBV7-9 to TRBJ2-1; TRBD1 agrees at 9 bases. Germline V gene data show CDR1 as SEHNR and CDR2 as FQNEAQ (reference sequence). The CDR3 spans 17 residues. V lost 4 bases to trimming and J lost 9 bases; unmatched junction nucleotides: 16. The CDR3 DNA reads as TGTGCCAGCAGCTCCACAGGGGGCGAGACCCCACTTGGTGAGCAGTTCTTC. Protein: CASSSTGGETPLGEQFF.